This TCR beta chain emerged from a study of cytomegalovirus exposure and HLA in healthy donors. V gave up 1 base and J gave up 2 bases, with 7 bases separating them. Germline lookup yields CDR1 SGHTS and CDR2 YDEGEE. The CDR3 runs to 15 residues. The PCR was carried out with 60 Vbeta primers and 13 Jbeta primers. Repertoires were generated with immunoSEQ multiplex PCR, while TCRdb's copy carries only in-frame clones and drops some. This sample has 30,000 to 50,000 clones, with 68% found just once. The TCR sequence derives from a man aged 40-50 years in good health and CMV-seronegative. The gene calls are TRBV5-8 and TRBJ2-6, with a tentative D call TRBD2 (5 bases). The sequencing sample was made of PBMCs. Here the CDR3 reads CASSLWRAGANVLTF. In nucleotides, the CDR3 is TGTGCCAGCAGCTTGTGGCGGGCTGGGGCCAACGTCCTGACTTTC.